This T cell receptor (beta chain) was retrieved from a study of T cell clones after liver transplantation. About the research overall: TCRbeta sequencing after a pre-transplant mixed lymphocyte reaction identified graft-donor-reactive clones, later tracked in post-transplant blood.

Sequencing of dividing CFSE-low cells from the MLR defined alloreactive TCRbeta sequences. Graft donor PBMCs, splenocytes, lymph-node cells, or third-party PBMCs stimulated pre-transplant recipient cells. From germline, CDR1 is MNHNS and CDR2 SASEGT. CDR3 length: 14 amino acids. The V end lost 5 bases, the J end lost 3 bases, and 14 bases lay between the germline ends. Clones were sequenced by immunoSEQ multiplex PCR, and TCRdb holds only the in-frame ones, with some missing. The repertoire holds around 2,100 clones, with 20% to 25% as singletons. By its share, this clone is medium-sized. Its target is unknown.

The chain is built from TRBV6-1 and TRBJ2-7; possibly TRBD1 for D (5 bases). The receptor's source is a human patient who received a liver transplant. A share of the T cells may be of graft donor origin. Sequencing used CD8+ T cells from cultured PBMCs. In DNA form, the CDR3 reads TGTGCCAGCAGTTTAGGGGCCAATAACTACGAGCAGTACTTC. Amino acid sequence: CASSLGANNYEQYF.